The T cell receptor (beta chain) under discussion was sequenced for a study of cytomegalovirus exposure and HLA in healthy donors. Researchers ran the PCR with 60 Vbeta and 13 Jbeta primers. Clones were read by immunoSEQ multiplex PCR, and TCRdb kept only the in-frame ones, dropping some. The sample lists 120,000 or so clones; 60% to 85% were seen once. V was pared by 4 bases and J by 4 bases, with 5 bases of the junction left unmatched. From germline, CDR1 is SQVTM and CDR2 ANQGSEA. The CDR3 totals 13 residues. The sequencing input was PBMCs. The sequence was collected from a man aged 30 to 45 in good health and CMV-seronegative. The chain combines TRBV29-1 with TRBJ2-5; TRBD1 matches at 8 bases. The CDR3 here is CSVGAGGIETQYF. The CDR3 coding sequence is TGCAGCGTTGGGGCAGGGGGCATAGAGACCCAGTACTTC.